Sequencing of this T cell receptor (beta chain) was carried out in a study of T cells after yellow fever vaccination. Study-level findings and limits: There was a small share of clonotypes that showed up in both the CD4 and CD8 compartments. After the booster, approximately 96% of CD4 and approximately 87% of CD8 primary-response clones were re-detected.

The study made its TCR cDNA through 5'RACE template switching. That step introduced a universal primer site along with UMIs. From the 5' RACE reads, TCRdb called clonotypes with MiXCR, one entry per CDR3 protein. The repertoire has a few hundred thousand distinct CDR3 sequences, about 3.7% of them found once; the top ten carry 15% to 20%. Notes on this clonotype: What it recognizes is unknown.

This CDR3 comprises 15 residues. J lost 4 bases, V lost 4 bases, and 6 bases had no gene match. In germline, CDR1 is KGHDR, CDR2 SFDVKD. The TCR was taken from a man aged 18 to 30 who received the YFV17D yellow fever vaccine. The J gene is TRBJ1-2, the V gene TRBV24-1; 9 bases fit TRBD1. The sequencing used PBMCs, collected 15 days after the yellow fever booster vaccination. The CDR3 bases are TGTGCCACCAGTGACGCTGGGACAGGGCTCTATGGCTACACCTTC. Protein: CATSDAGTGLYGYTF.